This TCR beta chain was retrieved from a study of beta chain features in type 1 diabetes. This CDR3 contains 18 residues. Germline lookup yields CDR1 KGHSH and CDR2 LQKENI. Trimming removed 0 bases at V and 0 bases at J, with 17 bases between. Via the markers CD45RO/CCR7/CD25/CD127/CD95/CD27, stem cell-like memory, regulatory, central memory and naive CD4+ cells were sorted. Study-wide findings and caveats: Across all four CD4+ subsets, people with type 1 diabetes showed modestly shorter TCRB CDR3s.

With respect to this clone: Its target is unknown.

Every bit of the isolated RNA underwent reverse transcription, so sequencing read expressed TCRB transcripts. The protocol was immunoSEQ multiplex PCR, while the TCRdb copy is restricted to in-frame clones and leaves out a portion. The table records a few hundred thousand clones, over 11% of them present only once. Source material: naive CD4+ T cells from blood. This TCR came from a man aged 30 to 45 with type 1 diabetes. The rearrangement links TRBV18 to TRBJ1-1, with D tentatively TRBD1 (5 bases). For the CDR3, the DNA is TGTGCCAGCTCACCACCGCCGAAAGGGGCAGACATGAACACTGAAGCTTTCTTT. Translating it yields CASSPPPKGADMNTEAFF.